These 18 T cell receptor beta chains came from one sample sequenced in a study of cytomegalovirus exposure and HLA in healthy donors. The PCR contained 60 Vbeta and 13 Jbeta primers. Some clones are missing from TCRdb's copy, which holds only in-frame ones; the method was immunoSEQ multiplex PCR. The sample shows about 76,000 clones, roughly four fifths of them seen only once. The source material was PBMCs. These receptors were obtained from a male donor in good health and CMV-seropositive.

J is TRBJ2-5 and V is TRBV7-8, with a possible D match to TRBD1 (5 bases). Looked up from germline, CDR1 is SGHVS and CDR2 is FQNEAQ. The V end lost 4 bases, the J end lost 1 base, and 13 bases lay between the germline ends. This CDR3 is 15 amino acids long. The DNA for the CDR3 is TGTGCCAGCAGCTCCACGAAGGGGCCCCAAGAGACCCAGTACTTC. As protein: CASSSTKGPQETQYF.

The chain joins TRBV5-1 to TRBJ1-4; 8 nucleotides line up with TRBD1. Germline V CDR1 and CDR2: SGHRS, YFSETQ. With V trimmed by 4 bases and J by 5 bases, 22 bases remained unmatched. The length of the CDR3 is 20 residues. CDR3 residues: CASSGEFGQGSVLANEKLFF. Here the CDR3 DNA reads TGCGCCAGCAGCGGAGAGTTCGGACAGGGATCTGTTCTTGCGAATGAAAAACTGTTTTTT.

The J gene is TRBJ1-1, the V gene TRBV29-1, with unresolved D. From germline, CDR1 is SQVTM and CDR2 ANQGSEA. V shed 6 bases and J shed 1 base, with 3 bases lying between them. CDR3 length: 10 residues. The CDR3 bases are TGCAGCGTCAGGAACACTGAAGCTTTCTTT. It translates to CSVRNTEAFF.

This sequence joins TRBV9 and TRBJ1-2; D is unclear. Trimming removed 4 bases from V and 3 bases from J, with 16 bases in between. Germline V CDR1 and CDR2: SGDLS, YYNGEE. This CDR3 has 15 residues. The chain's CDR3 is CASSPARAGDYGYTF. The CDR3, as DNA: TGTGCCAGCAGCCCCGCTCGCGCAGGCGACTATGGCTACACCTTC.

This clone was seen a handful of times. CDR3 sequence reads: CASSLGQGYNSPLHF. The CDR3 nucleotides are TGTGCCAGCAGTTTGGGGCAGGGGTATAATTCACCCCTCCACTTT. This rearrangement joins TRBV28 to TRBJ1-6, with D perhaps TRBD1 (6 bases). V was pared by 3 bases and J by 4 bases, with 10 bases between. This CDR3 contains 15 residues. From germline, CDR1 is MDHEN and CDR2 SYDVKM.

The chain uses TRBV5-5 and TRBJ1-3; D unclear. Per germline, CDR1 SGHKS and CDR2 YYEKEE (reference sequence). Trimming left V 4 bases short and J 8 bases short, with 13 bases between. This CDR3 comprises 13 residues. CDR3 amino acids: CASSRSLADTIYF. The CDR3 DNA is TGTGCCAGCAGCCGGTCGCTGGCGGACACCATATATTTT.

This clone has only a few counts. The gene calls are TRBV4-1 and TRBJ2-7, with TRBD2 as a possible D gene (5 bases). V dropped 4 bases and J dropped 2 bases, with 15 bases sitting between them. This CDR3 spans 15 amino acids. Looked up from germline, CDR1 is MGHRA and CDR2 is YSYEKL. The CDR3 bases are TGCGCCAGCAGCCCGGCGGGTAGTGGGGCCTACGAGCAGTACTTC. Encoded protein: CASSPAGSGAYEQYF.

The chain combines TRBV27 with TRBJ1-1, with a weak D call TRBD1 (5 bases). Trimming removed 5 bases from V and 0 bases from J, with 7 bases in between. Per germline, CDR1 MNHEY and CDR2 SMNVEV (reference sequence). The CDR3 runs 13 residues. The CDR3 sequence is CASSTGVNTEAFF. CDR3 DNA sequence: TGTGCCAGCAGTACGGGGGTGAACACTGAAGCTTTCTTT.

This rearrangement joins TRBV5-4 to TRBJ2-2; 7 bases map to TRBD1. There are 16 residues in the CDR3. Trimming removed 1 base from V and 0 bases from J; junction bases left unmatched: 3. Per the germline V gene, CDR1 is SGHNT and CDR2 is YYREEE (reference sequence). The CDR3 sequence: CASSLSQGANTGELFF. The CDR3 nucleotides are TGTGCCAGCAGCTTGAGCCAGGGGGCGAACACCGGGGAGCTGTTTTTT.

This chain uses TRBV7-6 with TRBJ2-7; TRBD1 might be the D (5 bases). The CDR3 runs 13 residues. With 3 bases removed from V and 2 bases from J, the gap between germline ends came to 8 bases. The V gene's germline CDR1 is SGHVS and CDR2 FNYEAQ. Written as DNA, the CDR3 is TGTGCCAGCAGCTTTCAGGGTACCTACGAGCAGTACTTC. This codes for CASSFQGTYEQYF.

V usage is TRBV15 and J usage is TRBJ1-5; 8 bases are a match to TRBD1. The CDR3 runs to 15 residues. Trimming at V came to 0 bases and at J to 7 bases, leaving 5 bases not matched to a gene. In germline, CDR1 is LNHNV, CDR2 YYDKDF (reference sequence). The CDR3 DNA reads as TGTGCCACCAGCAGAGATAACAGGGGGTCACAGCCCCAGCATTTT. Protein: CATSRDNRGSQPQHF.

This clone was observed once. The chain is built from TRBV14 and TRBJ2-6; possibly TRBD1 for D (6 bases). This CDR3 has 18 amino acids. Germline CDR1 and CDR2: SGHDN and FVKESK. Trimming shortened V by 1 base and J by 0 bases, and 13 bases separated the two germline ends. The CDR3 here is CASSQASGQLSGANVLTF. The DNA of the CDR3 is TGTGCCAGCAGCCAAGCATCAGGACAGCTCTCTGGGGCCAACGTCCTGACTTTC.

The chain combines TRBV28 with TRBJ2-7, with 10 bases matching TRBD2. Germline V gene data show CDR1 as MDHEN and CDR2 as SYDVKM. This CDR3 comprises 15 residues. Trimming removed 5 bases from V and 7 bases from J; junction bases left unmatched: 11. The chain's CDR3 is CASSASGGAIGEQYF. The CDR3 DNA reads as TGTGCCAGCAGTGCAAGCGGGGGGGCAATTGGGGAGCAGTACTTC. Supplemented by reference TRBV28 and TRBJ2-7, the full variable domain reads DVKVTQSSRYLVKRTGEKVFLECVQDMDHENMFWYRQDPGLGLRLIYFSYDVKMKEKGDIPEGYSVSREKKERFSLILESASTNQTSMYLCASSASGGAIGEQYFGPGTRLTVT.

The genes are TRBV5-8 and TRBJ2-4; D is perhaps TRBD1 (5 bases). CDR3 size: 14 residues. The V gene lost 7 bases and the J gene lost 0 bases, with 11 bases spanning the gap. In germline, CDR1 is SGHTS, CDR2 YDEGEE. CDR3 region: CASGHALAKNIQYF. The CDR3 DNA reads as TGTGCCAGCGGACATGCCCTAGCCAAAAACATTCAGTACTTC. The complete variable domain, with remaining parts taken from reference TRBV5-8 and TRBJ2-4, reads EAGVTQSPTHLIKTRGQQATLRCSPISGHTSVYWYQQALGLGLQFLLWYDEGEERNRGNFPPRFSGRQFPNYSSELNVNALELEDSALYLCASGHALAKNIQYFGAGTRLSVL.

In nucleotides, the CDR3 is TGTGCCACCAGCAGGACTAGCAGCGCAGATACGCAGTATTTT. Translation: CATSRTSSADTQYF. The chain is built from TRBV15 and TRBJ2-3, with 7 nucleotides matching TRBD2. V shed 3 bases, J shed 4 bases, and the junction held 4 bases outside the gene matches. Germline assignment: CDR1 LNHNV and CDR2 YYDKDF (reference sequence). There are 14 residues in the CDR3.

The chain carries TRBV2 and TRBJ2-7; tentatively, D is TRBD1 (6 bases). The CDR3 sequence is 15 residues long. V dropped 5 bases and J dropped 1 base, with 15 bases sitting between them. The germline CDR1 and CDR2 sequences are SNHLY and FYNNEI. Here the CDR3 reads CASSLTGLGSYEQYF. The CDR3 bases are TGTGCCAGCAGTCTTACAGGGTTGGGTTCCTACGAGCAGTACTTC.

The gene calls are TRBV7-2 and TRBJ2-1; possible D gene TRBD2, 6 bases. The CDR3 covers 14 residues. CDR1 is SGHTA and CDR2 is FQGNSA in the germline V gene. The ends were cut back, 5 bases at V and 4 bases at J, with 12 bases in the middle. As DNA, the CDR3 is TGTGCCAGCAGCCATAGCGGAGGATACAATGAGCAGTTCTTC. Protein product: CASSHSGGYNEQFF.

The chain carries TRBV29-1 and TRBJ2-1, with 9 positions matching TRBD1. Germline trimming cut 6 bases from V and 10 bases from J; bases unmatched to any gene: 7. There are 12 residues in the CDR3. CDR1 is SQVTM and CDR2 is ANQGSEA in the germline V gene. The CDR3 is CSVRDRVGEQFF. The CDR3, as DNA: TGCAGCGTCCGGGACAGGGTAGGCGAGCAGTTCTTC.